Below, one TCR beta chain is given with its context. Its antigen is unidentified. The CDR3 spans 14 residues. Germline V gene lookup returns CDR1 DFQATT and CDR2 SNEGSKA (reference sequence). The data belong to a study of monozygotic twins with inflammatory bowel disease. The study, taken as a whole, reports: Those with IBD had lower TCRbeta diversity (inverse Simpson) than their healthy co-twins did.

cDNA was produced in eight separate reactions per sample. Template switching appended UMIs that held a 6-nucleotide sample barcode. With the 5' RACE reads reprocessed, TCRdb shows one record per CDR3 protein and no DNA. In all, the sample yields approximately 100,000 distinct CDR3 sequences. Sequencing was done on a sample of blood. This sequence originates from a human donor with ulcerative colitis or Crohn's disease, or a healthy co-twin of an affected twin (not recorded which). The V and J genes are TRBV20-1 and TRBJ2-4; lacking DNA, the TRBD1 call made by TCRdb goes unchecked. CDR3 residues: CSARPGGRVNIQYF.